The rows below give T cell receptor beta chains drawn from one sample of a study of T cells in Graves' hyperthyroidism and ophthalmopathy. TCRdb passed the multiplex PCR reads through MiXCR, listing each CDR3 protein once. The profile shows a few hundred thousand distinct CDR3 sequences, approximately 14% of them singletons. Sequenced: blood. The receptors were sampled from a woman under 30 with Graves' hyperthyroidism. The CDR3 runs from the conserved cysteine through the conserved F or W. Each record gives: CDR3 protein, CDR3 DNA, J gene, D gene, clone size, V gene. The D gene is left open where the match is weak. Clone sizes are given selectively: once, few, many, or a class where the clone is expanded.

CASSLRAGGSADTQYF,TGTGCCAGCAGTTTGAGAGCGGGAGGGAGTGCAGATACGCAGTATTTT,TRBJ2-3,TRBD2,once,TRBV27
CASSRQYTIYF,TGTGCCAGCAGTCGCCAATACACCATATATTTT,TRBJ1-3,.,many,TRBV3-1
CSARDLTGWAGEGEKLFF,TGCAGTGCTAGAGATCTGACGGGATGGGCAGGGGAGGGCGAAAAACTGTTTTTT,TRBJ1-4,.,many,TRBV20-1
CSAREAGPANSGNTIYF,TGCAGTGCTAGAGAGGCTGGGCCGGCTAACTCTGGAAACACCATATATTTT,TRBJ1-3,.,.,TRBV20-1
CASFSGQGNTGELFF,TGTGCCAGCTTCTCGGGACAGGGTAACACCGGGGAGCTGTTTTTT,TRBJ2-2,TRBD1,few,TRBV2
CASSRTSGSTGELFF,TGTGCCAGCAGTCGGACTAGCGGTTCTACCGGGGAGCTGTTTTTT,TRBJ2-2,TRBD2,many,TRBV12-3/TRBV12-4
CASSLARGVYEQYF,TGTGCCAGCAGTTTAGCGCGGGGGGTATACGAGCAGTACTTC,TRBJ2-7,TRBD2,many,TRBV12-3/TRBV12-4
CATRSLGTGELFF,TGTGCCACCAGGAGCCTCGGGACCGGGGAGCTGTTTTTT,TRBJ2-2,.,few,TRBV24-1
CASSPKTGVGGNQPQHF,TGTGCCAGCAGTCCTAAGACAGGGGTTGGGGGCAATCAGCCCCAGCATTTT,TRBJ1-5,TRBD1,.,TRBV27
CASSLKGGGEPDTQYF,TGTGCCAGCAGCTTAAAAGGCGGGGGAGAGCCTGATACGCAGTATTTT,TRBJ2-3,TRBD2,many,TRBV7-8
CASSPRTGRGNEQFF,TGTGCCAGCAGCCCGCGGACAGGGAGGGGGAATGAGCAGTTCTTC,TRBJ2-1,.,many,TRBV11-3
CASSPPERGTDTQYF,TGCGCCAGCAGCCCTCCGGAGCGGGGCACAGATACGCAGTATTTT,TRBJ2-3,.,many,TRBV5-1
CASSDGEAGAETQYF,TGTGCCAGCAGTGACGGGGAAGCGGGGGCAGAGACCCAGTACTTC,TRBJ2-5,TRBD2,many,TRBV6-1
CASSQEGIPLHF,TGTGCCAGCAGCCAAGAGGGAATACCCCTCCACTTT,TRBJ1-6,.,.,TRBV3-1
CASSLALREGHYEQYF,TGTGCCAGCAGCTTAGCTCTGCGGGAGGGCCACTACGAGCAGTACTTC,TRBJ2-7,TRBD2,.,TRBV7-9
CASSLLSRVEEKLFF,TGTGCCAGCAGTTTATTGTCCAGGGTCGAGGAAAAACTGTTTTTT,TRBJ1-4,.,few,TRBV28
CASSLGMGRLFF,TGTGCCAGCAGCCTAGGGATGGGACGCCTGTTCTTC,TRBJ2-1,.,.,TRBV7-9
CASQVGGNQPQHF,TGTGCCAGCCAAGTGGGGGGCAATCAGCCCCAGCATTTT,TRBJ1-5,.,many,TRBV2
CATSRGHLNEQFF,TGTGCCACCAGCAGAGGTCACTTAAATGAGCAGTTCTTC,TRBJ2-1,.,many,TRBV15
CASSLSGSAMNTEAFF,TGTGCCAGCAGCCTCTCTGGGAGTGCTATGAACACTGAAGCTTTCTTT,TRBJ1-1,.,many,TRBV3-1
CSASTGFGETQYF,TGCAGTGCTAGTACAGGGTTTGGAGAGACCCAGTACTTC,TRBJ2-5,.,many,TRBV20-1
CASSFTGSYNEQFF,TGTGCCAGCAGTTTTACAGGTTCCTACAATGAGCAGTTCTTC,TRBJ2-1,.,.,TRBV28
CASSYLRGFKNIQYF,TGTGCCAGCAGTTACCTCCGAGGTTTCAAAAACATTCAGTACTTC,TRBJ2-4,.,many,TRBV6-5
CSARRTGGPNTGELFF,TGCAGTGCTAGGCGGACAGGGGGACCGAACACCGGGGAGCTGTTTTTT,TRBJ2-2,TRBD1,.,TRBV20-1
CASMGQVNEKLFF,TGTGCCAGCATGGGGCAGGTTAATGAAAAACTGTTTTTT,TRBJ1-4,.,many,TRBV28
CATSVRGLNTEAFF,TGTGCCACCTCCGTTCGAGGATTGAACACTGAAGCTTTCTTT,TRBJ1-1,.,many,TRBV13
CASSIRLSGGSYNEQFF,TGTGCCAGCAGCATTCGACTATCGGGAGGCTCCTACAATGAGCAGTTCTTC,TRBJ2-1,TRBD2,many,TRBV11-2
CASSLFLGRKGENTEAFF,TGTGCCAGCAGTTTATTTCTAGGGCGGAAAGGGGAAAACACTGAAGCTTTCTTT,TRBJ1-1,.,few,TRBV28
CASSQGPNQQYF,TGTGCCAGCAGTCAGGGACCTAACCAGCAGTACTTC,TRBJ2-7,.,.,TRBV6-1
CSASLPVVSNQPQHF,TGCAGTGCTAGTTTACCAGTCGTTAGCAATCAGCCCCAGCATTTT,TRBJ1-5,.,many,TRBV20-1
CASSGGTSLSGELFF,TGTGCCAGCAGCGGGGGGACTAGTTTATCCGGGGAGCTGTTTTTT,TRBJ2-2,TRBD2,few,TRBV9
CASSEGYNQPQHF,TGTGCCAGCAGTGAAGGGTACAATCAGCCCCAGCATTTT,TRBJ1-5,.,many,TRBV2
CASSHVGDRGHTDTQYF,TGCGCCAGCAGCCACGTTGGGGACAGGGGGCACACAGATACGCAGTATTTT,TRBJ2-3,TRBD1,few,TRBV4-1
CASSRGPTGDGYTF,TGTGCCAGCAGTCGAGGCCCGACAGGCGATGGCTACACCTTC,TRBJ1-2,.,many,TRBV28
CASSIALRPMNTEAFF,TGTGCCAGTAGTATAGCCTTGCGGCCCATGAACACTGAAGCTTTCTTT,TRBJ1-1,.,many,TRBV19
CASSGGGSGANVLTF,TGTGCCAGCAGCGGGGGGGGCTCTGGGGCCAACGTCCTGACTTTC,TRBJ2-6,TRBD2,once,TRBV9
CASSARQGRDETQYF,TGTGCCAGCAGCGCCCGACAGGGGAGAGACGAGACCCAGTACTTC,TRBJ2-5,TRBD1,.,TRBV3-1
CASSSLAADSNQPQHF,TGTGCCAGCAGTTCATTGGCGGCAGATAGCAATCAGCCCCAGCATTTT,TRBJ1-5,.,many,TRBV6-1
CSVRSYYNEQFF,TGCAGCGTTCGTTCTTATTACAATGAGCAGTTCTTC,TRBJ2-1,.,.,TRBV29-1
CASSISNTASIREQYF,TGTGCCAGTAGTATAAGTAACACAGCCTCAATAAGGGAGCAGTACTTC,TRBJ2-7,.,few,TRBV19
CSARDLGYTQYF,TGCAGTGCTAGAGATTTGGGTTATACGCAGTATTTT,TRBJ2-3,.,many,TRBV20-1
CASSGGLAGLSYEQYF,TGCGCCAGCAGCGGGGGACTAGCGGGCCTATCCTACGAGCAGTACTTC,TRBJ2-7,TRBD2,many,TRBV5-1
CSAREIGVGPYEQYF,TGCAGTGCTAGAGAAATAGGTGTAGGGCCCTACGAGCAGTACTTC,TRBJ2-7,.,many,TRBV20-1
CASSQGQGGGQFF,TGTGCCAGCAGTCAAGGACAGGGCGGAGGGCAGTTCTTC,TRBJ2-1,TRBD1,many,TRBV27
CASSSTGTRPDEQFF,TGTGCCAGCAGTTCGACCGGGACTAGGCCAGATGAGCAGTTCTTC,TRBJ2-1,TRBD2,many,TRBV6-2/TRBV6-3
CSATGLAFQQYF,TGCAGTGCTACCGGACTAGCTTTCCAGCAGTACTTC,TRBJ2-7,TRBD2,many,TRBV20-1
CASSLDPAGVQETQYF,TGTGCCAGCAGCTTAGACCCAGCGGGGGTACAAGAGACCCAGTACTTC,TRBJ2-5,TRBD2,many,TRBV7-9